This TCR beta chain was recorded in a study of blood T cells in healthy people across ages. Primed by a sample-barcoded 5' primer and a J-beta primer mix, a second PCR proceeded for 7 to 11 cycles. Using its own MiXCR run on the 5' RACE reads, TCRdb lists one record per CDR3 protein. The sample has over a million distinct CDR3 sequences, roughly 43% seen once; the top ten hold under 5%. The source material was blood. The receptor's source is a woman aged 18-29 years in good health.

DNA of the CDR3: TGTGCCAGCAGTGAATCCCCGGGGGAGGACACTGAAGCTTTCTTT. This translates into CASSESPGEDTEAFF. This chain connects TRBV6-4 to TRBJ1-1, with D perhaps TRBD1 (5 bases). V shed 3 bases and J shed 3 bases, with 14 bases lying between them. The germline V gene encodes CDR1 MRHNA and CDR2 SNTAGT. This CDR3 is 15 amino acids long.